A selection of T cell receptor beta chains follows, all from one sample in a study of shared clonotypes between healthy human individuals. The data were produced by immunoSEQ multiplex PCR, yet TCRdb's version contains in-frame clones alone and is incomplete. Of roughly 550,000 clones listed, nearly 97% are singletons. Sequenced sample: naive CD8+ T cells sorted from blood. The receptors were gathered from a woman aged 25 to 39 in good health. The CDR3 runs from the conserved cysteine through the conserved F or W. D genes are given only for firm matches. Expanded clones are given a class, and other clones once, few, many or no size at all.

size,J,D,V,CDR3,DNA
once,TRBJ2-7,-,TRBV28,CASSSRDNSYEQYF,TGTGCCAGCAGTTCCCGGGACAACTCCTACGAGCAGTACTTC
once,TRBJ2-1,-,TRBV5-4,CASSLGTYNEQFF,TGTGCCAGCAGCTTAGGGACCTACAATGAGCAGTTCTTC
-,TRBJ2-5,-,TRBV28,CASSLEGPETQYF,TGTGCCAGCAGTTTGGAGGGTCCCGAGACCCAGTACTTC
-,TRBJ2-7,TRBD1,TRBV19,CASSGTGASFPGEQYF,TGTGCCAGTAGTGGGACAGGGGCCTCTTTTCCGGGGGAGCAGTACTTC
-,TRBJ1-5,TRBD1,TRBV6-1,CASSVPGQGIYQPQHF,TGTGCCAGCAGTGTACCGGGACAGGGGATATATCAGCCCCAGCATTTT
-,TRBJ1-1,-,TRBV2,CASLALTTEAFF,TGTGCCAGCCTCGCCCTAACCACTGAAGCTTTCTTT
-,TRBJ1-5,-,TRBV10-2,CASSESSGTGHQPQHF,TGCGCCAGCAGTGAGTCCTCAGGGACGGGACATCAGCCCCAGCATTTT
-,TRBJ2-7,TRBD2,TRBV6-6,CASSYSLAEAYEQYF,TGTGCCAGCAGTTACTCCCTAGCGGAGGCCTACGAGCAGTACTTC
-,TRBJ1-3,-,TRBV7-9,CASSFDTIYF,TGTGCCAGCAGCTTCGACACCATATATTTT
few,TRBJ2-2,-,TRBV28,CASSFLGTGELFF,TGTGCCAGCAGTTTCCTTGGAACCGGGGAGCTGTTTTTT
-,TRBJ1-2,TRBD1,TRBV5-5,CASSLRGGSLYTF,TGTGCCAGCAGCTTGAGAGGGGGCTCCCTCTACACCTTC
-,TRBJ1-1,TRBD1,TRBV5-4,CASSDRTGERGTEAFF,TGTGCCAGCAGCGACCGAACAGGGGAGAGGGGCACTGAAGCTTTCTTT
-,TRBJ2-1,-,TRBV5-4,CASSFGTGVPNEQFF,TGTGCCAGCAGCTTCGGGACGGGTGTACCCAATGAGCAGTTCTTC
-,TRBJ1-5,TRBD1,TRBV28,CASSSYRGLGQPQHF,TGTGCCAGCAGTTCATACAGGGGGCTTGGTCAGCCCCAGCATTTT
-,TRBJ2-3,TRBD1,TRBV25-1,CASSDIWTGEGDTDTQYF,TGTGCCAGCAGTGACATCTGGACAGGGGAAGGGGACACAGATACGCAGTATTTT
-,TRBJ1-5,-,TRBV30,CAWSVALQPQHF,TGTGCCTGGAGTGTCGCCCTCCAGCCCCAGCATTTT
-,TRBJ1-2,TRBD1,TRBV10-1,CASSEDRADGYTF,TGCGCCAGCAGTGAGGACAGGGCCGATGGCTACACCTTC
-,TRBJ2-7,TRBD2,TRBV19,CASSTTSAAYEQYF,TGTGCCAGTAGTACCACTAGCGCTGCCTACGAGCAGTACTTC
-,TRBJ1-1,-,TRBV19,CASITGTNTEAFF,TGTGCCAGTATAACAGGGACGAACACTGAAGCTTTCTTT
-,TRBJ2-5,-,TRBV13,CASSLRQQTETQYF,TGTGCCAGCAGCTTACGTCAGCAGACAGAGACCCAGTACTTC
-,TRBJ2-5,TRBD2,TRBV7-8,CASSLFEREIGTQYF,TGTGCCAGCAGCTTATTCGAGCGGGAGATAGGGACCCAGTACTTC
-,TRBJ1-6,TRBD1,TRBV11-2,CASSSTGTEIYNSPLHF,TGTGCCAGCAGCTCCACCGGGACAGAAATATATAATTCACCCCTCCACTTT
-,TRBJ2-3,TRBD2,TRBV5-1,CASSLSGSGTDTQYF,TGCGCCAGCAGCTTGAGCGGGAGTGGAACAGATACGCAGTATTTT
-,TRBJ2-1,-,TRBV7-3,CASSSATGIDEQFF,TGTGCCAGCAGCTCCGCGACCGGGATCGATGAGCAGTTCTTC
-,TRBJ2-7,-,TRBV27,CASRPSWAAETYEQYF,TGTGCCAGCAGACCCAGTTGGGCAGCGGAGACCTACGAGCAGTACTTC
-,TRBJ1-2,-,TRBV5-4,CASSLARLARDYTF,TGTGCCAGCAGCTTGGCTCGGCTGGCTCGTGACTACACCTTC
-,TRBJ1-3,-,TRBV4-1,CASSGERGTDSSGNTIYF,TGCGCCAGCAGCGGGGAGCGGGGGACGGATAGCTCTGGAAACACCATATATTTT
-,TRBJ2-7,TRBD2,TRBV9,CASSAGTSPYEQYF,TGTGCCAGCAGCGCCGGGACTAGCCCGTACGAGCAGTACTTC
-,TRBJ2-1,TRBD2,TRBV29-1,CSVDSGLDYNEQFF,TGCAGCGTGGATAGCGGGCTCGACTACAATGAGCAGTTCTTC
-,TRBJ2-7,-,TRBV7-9,CASSLYDPYEQYF,TGTGCCAGCAGCCTATATGACCCCTACGAGCAGTACTTC
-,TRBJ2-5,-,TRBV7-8,CASIPRGQGLRYQETQYF,TGTGCCAGCATCCCTCGTGGTCAGGGCCTTCGGTACCAAGAGACCCAGTACTTC
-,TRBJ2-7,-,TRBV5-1,CASSSDGPYEQYF,TGCGCCAGCAGCTCGGACGGTCCCTACGAGCAGTACTTC
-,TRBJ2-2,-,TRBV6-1,CASSEGLGWGPGELFF,TGTGCCAGCAGTGAAGGGCTGGGATGGGGGCCCGGGGAGCTGTTTTTT
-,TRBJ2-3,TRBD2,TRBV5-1,CASSGGQRESATDTQYF,TGCGCCAGCAGCGGAGGGCAGCGGGAGTCTGCCACAGATACGCAGTATTTT
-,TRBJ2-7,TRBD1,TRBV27,CASSPGTALGEQYF,TGTGCCAGCAGCCCCGGGACAGCCCTGGGGGAGCAGTACTTC
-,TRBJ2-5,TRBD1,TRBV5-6,CASSFVGQGQGETQYF,TGTGCCAGCAGCTTCGTCGGACAGGGCCAAGGGGAGACCCAGTACTTC
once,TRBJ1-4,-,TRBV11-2,CASSLVEGEKLFF,TGTGCCAGCAGCTTAGTGGAGGGGGAGAAACTGTTTTTT
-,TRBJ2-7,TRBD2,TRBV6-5,CASTTSGESYEQYF,TGTGCCAGCACGACTAGCGGGGAATCCTACGAGCAGTACTTC
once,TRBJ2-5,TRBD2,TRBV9,CASSVAGLAVGETQYF,TGTGCCAGCAGCGTAGCAGGGCTAGCGGTGGGGGAGACCCAGTACTTC
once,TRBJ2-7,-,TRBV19,CASSYRESSYEQYF,TGTGCCAGTAGTTACAGGGAAAGCTCCTACGAGCAGTACTTC
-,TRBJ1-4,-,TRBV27,CASSLLTNEKLFF,TGTGCCAGCAGTTTATTAACTAATGAAAAACTGTTTTTT
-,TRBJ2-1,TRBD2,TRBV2,CASRGFGTSGREDSYNEQFF,TGTGCCAGCAGGGGCTTCGGGACTAGCGGGAGGGAGGACTCCTACAATGAGCAGTTCTTC
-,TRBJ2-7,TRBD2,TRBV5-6,CASSWKPQASGSYEQYF,TGTGCCAGCAGCTGGAAACCACAGGCTAGCGGCTCCTACGAGCAGTACTTC
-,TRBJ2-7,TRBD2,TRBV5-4,CASSQTSNPYEQYF,TGTGCCAGCAGCCAGACTAGCAACCCCTACGAGCAGTACTTC